Shown below are 18 T cell receptor beta chains from a single sample sequenced in a study of blood T cell repertoires in COVID-19. Repertoires were generated with immunoSEQ multiplex PCR, while TCRdb's copy carries only in-frame clones and drops some. The data contain around 130,000 clones, under 85% of them singletons. What was sequenced was PBMCs or T cells enriched from blood (not recorded which). The receptors were gathered from a woman aged 18-35 years who had been exposed to COVID-19.

This chain connects TRBV29-1 to TRBJ1-1; tentative D call: TRBD1 (6 bases). The CDR3 has 13 residues. Deletions cut 5 bases from V and 4 bases from J, with 14 bases between. The germline V gene has CDR1 SQVTM and CDR2 ANQGSEA. CDR3 nucleotides: TGCAGCGTTAACGGACAGTCGCTCACTGAAGCTTTCTTT. Encoded protein: CSVNGQSLTEAFF.

The CDR3 reads CASIGGYSNQPQHF. As DNA, the CDR3 is TGTGCCAGTATTGGGGGGTATAGCAATCAGCCCCAGCATTTT. The J gene is TRBJ1-5, the V gene TRBV19; tentatively, D is TRBD1 (5 bases). V was shortened by 7 bases and J by 0 bases, with 10 bases between the two germline ends. Germline CDR1 reads LNHDA; CDR2 reads SQIVND (reference sequence). This CDR3 is 14 amino acids long.

This chain links TRBV7-9 with TRBJ2-7; possible D gene TRBD1, 7 bases. Germline values: CDR1 SEHNR, CDR2 FQNEAQ (reference sequence). Trimming removed 1 base at V and 3 bases at J, with 13 bases between. The CDR3 has 15 amino acids. This CDR3 reads CASSLGGDSNYEQYF. CDR3 nucleotides: TGTGCCAGCAGCTTAGGGGGGGACAGTAACTACGAGCAGTACTTC.

V is TRBV12-5 and J is TRBJ2-1; 9 nucleotides match TRBD2. The CDR3 spans 15 residues. Trimming at V came to 7 bases and at J to 4 bases, leaving 8 bases not matched to a gene. Germline CDR1 and CDR2: LGHNT and FRNRAP. CDR3 loop: CASEVWLAGYNEQFF. The DNA of the CDR3 is TGTGCTAGTGAAGTTTGGCTAGCGGGATACAATGAGCAGTTCTTC.

The chain couples TRBV11-2 to TRBJ1-2; no reliable D call. Germline lookup yields CDR1 SGHAT and CDR2 FQNNGV. The CDR3 spans 15 residues. The V end lost 1 base, the J end lost 8 bases, and 17 bases lay between the germline ends. The CDR3 loop reads CASSLGPDGESGYTF. CDR3 coding DNA: TGTGCCAGCAGCTTAGGTCCGGACGGGGAGAGCGGCTACACCTTC.

The genes are TRBV5-1 and TRBJ2-3; D may be TRBD1 (5 bases). Trimming removed 5 bases at V and 2 bases at J, with 12 bases between. Germline CDR1 reads SGHRS; CDR2 reads YFSETQ. The CDR3 length is 14 residues. CDR3 coding DNA: TGCGCCAGCAGGGTAGACAGACCCACAGATACGCAGTATTTT. It specifies CASRVDRPTDTQYF.

This clone was detected a few times. V usage is TRBV7-2 and J usage is TRBJ1-3, with D perhaps TRBD1 (6 bases). Germline V gene lookup returns CDR1 SGHTA and CDR2 FQGNSA. The CDR3 consists of 17 residues. V shed 1 base and J shed 0 bases, with 13 bases lying between them. CDR3 loop: CASSLGLGTSSGNTIYF. DNA for the CDR3: TGTGCCAGCAGCTTAGGTCTTGGGACAAGCTCTGGAAACACCATATATTTT.

This clone was seen a few times. The chain has TRBV7-6 and TRBJ2-7; 11 bases are a match to TRBD1. The CDR3 spans 14 residues. V dropped 4 bases and J dropped 5; count of bases not matched to a gene: 4. Germline V gene sequence: CDR1 SGHVS, CDR2 FNYEAQ. CDR3 coding DNA: TGTGCCAGCAGCTCGGACAGGGGGCTAAACGAGCAGTACTTC. Encoded protein: CASSSDRGLNEQYF.

This chain joins TRBV15 and TRBJ1-5; the D is unclear. This CDR3 has 15 amino acids. Germline V gene lookup returns CDR1 LNHNV and CDR2 YYDKDF (reference sequence). V shed 0 bases and J shed 6 bases, with 12 bases lying between them. The CDR3 reads CATSRDTFLGQPQHF. In DNA form, the CDR3 reads TGTGCCACCAGCAGAGACACATTCCTTGGTCAGCCCCAGCATTTT. Full variable domain (missing parts from reference TRBV15 and TRBJ1-5): DAMVIQNPRYQVTQFGKPVTLSCSQTLNHNVMYWYQQKSSQAPKLLFHYYDKDFNNEADTPDNFQSRRPNTSFCFLDIRSPGLGDTAMYLCATSRDTFLGQPQHFGDGTRLSIL.

The chain employs TRBV27 and TRBJ2-7, with TRBD1 matching 10 bases. V shed 5 bases and J 5 bases; nucleotides not matched to a gene: 6. The CDR3 contains 14 residues. Looked up from germline, CDR1 is MNHEY and CDR2 is SMNVEV (reference sequence). CDR3: CASSTTGTGDEQYF. The CDR3 DNA reads TGTGCCAGCAGTACCACCGGGACAGGGGACGAGCAGTACTTC.

The chain employs TRBV24-1 and TRBJ2-3; 9 nucleotides agree with TRBD2. The CDR3 loop spans 16 amino acids. The J segment lost 3 bases and the V segment lost 5 bases, leaving 8 bases of the junction unmatched. Germline lookup yields CDR1 KGHDR and CDR2 SFDVKD. The CDR3 DNA is TGTGCCACCAGTGCCGTAGCGGGAGTGGGGACAGATACGCAGTATTTT. As protein: CATSAVAGVGTDTQYF.

The V call is TRBV27, the J call TRBJ2-7; D remains ambiguous. This CDR3 has 13 amino acids. Germline lookup yields CDR1 MNHEY and CDR2 SMNVEV (reference sequence). Trimming removed 9 bases from V and 3 bases from J, with 15 bases in between. The CDR3, as DNA: TGTGCCAGTGGTGTGGCAGGCGACTACGAGCAGTACTTC. Translation: CASGVAGDYEQYF.

V is TRBV24-1 and J is TRBJ1-1; D is unresolved. Germline lookup yields CDR1 KGHDR and CDR2 SFDVKD. The CDR3 has 15 residues. Trimming pared 8 bases from V and 3 bases from J, leaving 18 bases between. In DNA, the CDR3 is TGTGCCACCACCAGCGGACTTCATTGGGACACTGAAGCTTTCTTT. It yields the protein CATTSGLHWDTEAFF.

The chain uses TRBV19 and TRBJ1-3; weak D call: TRBD1 (6 bases). The germline V gene encodes CDR1 LNHDA and CDR2 SQIVND (reference sequence). With 4 bases removed from V and 2 bases from J, the gap between germline ends came to 24 bases. This CDR3 spans 19 amino acids. Here the CDR3 reads CASSNAQGRGTSAGNTIYF. In nucleotides, the CDR3 is TGTGCCAGTAGTAATGCCCAGGGGAGAGGAACCTCTGCTGGAAACACCATATATTTT. The variable domain in full, completed from reference TRBV19 and TRBJ1-3, reads DGGITQSPKYLFRKEGQNVTLSCEQNLNHDAMYWYRQDPGQGLRLIYYSQIVNDFQKGDIAEGYSVSREKKESFPLTVTSAQKNPTAFYLCASSNAQGRGTSAGNTIYFGEGSWLTVV.

The J gene is TRBJ2-1, the V gene TRBV9; D is uncertain. CDR1 and CDR2 (germline): SGDLS, YYNGEE. This CDR3 region has 15 residues. The V and J ends lost 3 bases and 5 bases respectively, with 15 bases between them. The chain's CDR3 is CASSGSPNDNNEQFF. CDR3 in DNA: TGTGCCAGCAGCGGAAGCCCAAACGACAACAATGAGCAGTTCTTC.

This chain uses TRBV3-1 (or the pseudogene TRBV3-2) with TRBJ2-2; D unresolved. Germline CDR1 reads LGHDT; CDR2 reads YNNKEL (reference sequence). V lost 6 bases to trimming and J lost 4 bases, with 18 bases between them. The CDR3 loop spans 16 amino acids. CDR3 DNA: TGTGCCAGCAGTCAAAGTGTAAGCTTCCCCACCGGGGAGCTGTTTTTT. Residues: CASSQSVSFPTGELFF.

This clone was picked up one time. CDR3 protein: CASSVGGSGSYNEQFF. The CDR3 DNA reads as TGTGCCAGCAGTGTAGGGGGATCGGGCTCCTACAATGAGCAGTTCTTC. The chain links TRBV25-1 to TRBJ2-1; D perhaps matches TRBD1 (6 bases). The V gene's germline CDR1 is MGHDK and CDR2 SYGVNS. CDR3 length equals 16 residues. V was trimmed by 4 bases and J by 0 bases, leaving 13 bases between them.

This clone was counted a few times. The J gene is TRBJ1-1, the V gene TRBV11-3, with TRBD1 matching 8 bases. Looked up from germline, CDR1 is SGHNT and CDR2 is YENEEA. CDR3 size: 13 residues. The J segment lost 4 bases and the V segment lost 3 bases, leaving 1 base of the junction unmatched. The CDR3 reads CASSLTGVTEAFF. CDR3 coding DNA: TGTGCCAGCAGCTTGACAGGGGTCACTGAAGCTTTCTTT.